This T cell receptor (beta chain) was identified in a study of cytomegalovirus exposure and HLA in healthy donors. General observations from the study: A later analysis linked a missense DCLRE1C variant to TCR beta V- and J-gene trimming. In vitro work confirmed that three CMV-associated chains recognize CMV antigens. Cytomegalovirus association was assigned to more than 150 TCR beta chains. Previous analysis showed most TCR beta V segments were productive about 87% or about 30% of the time.

The CDR3 extends over 15 amino acids. Germline V gives CDR1 SGDLS, CDR2 YYNGEE. V lost 2 bases and J 4 bases, leaving 15 bases between the germline ends. The PCR made use of 60 Vbeta and 13 Jbeta primers. This table comes from immunoSEQ multiplex PCR, and its TCRdb copy is limited to in-frame clones, with some not included. In the table there are approximately 170,000 clones, 75% to 90% of which are singletons. As to this clone: The antigen remains undetermined.

The receptor's source is a boy younger than 10 in good health and CMV-seronegative. Material for sequencing was PBMCs. This chain joins TRBV9 and TRBJ1-2; D may be TRBD1 (5 bases). DNA for the CDR3: TGTGCCAGCAGCGTGGGGGGGTTTATGTCCTATGGCTACACCTTC. Its translation: CASSVGGFMSYGYTF.